The 18 T cell receptor beta chains below all came from one sample that was sequenced in a study of response to subunit inactivated influenza vaccine. MiXCR, applied by TCRdb to the RT-PCR reads, yields one record per CDR3 protein. This table has about 540,000 distinct CDR3 sequences, 20% to 25% appearing once. The sample was also linked to a second study, of T cells expressing NK-cell markers. That source adds: Scientists made TCR beta cDNA using 5'RACE template switching with UMIs.

The source material was CD4+ T cells sorted from PBMCs, sampled about 11 days after vaccination. The receptors here all came from a man aged 45 to 65 who received an inactivated influenza vaccine.

This clonotype was observed a few times. The V call is TRBV7-6, the J call TRBJ2-7, with D tentatively TRBD1 (5 bases). The CDR3 is 15 residues long. V was cut by 1 base and J by 4 bases, with 14 bases left in between. Germline V CDR1 and CDR2: SGHVS, FNYEAQ. For the CDR3, the DNA is TGTGCCAGCAGCTTAGGTGGGGCAGCACCTTACGAGCAGTACTTC. Its protein is CASSLGGAAPYEQYF.

In its sample, this clonotype was seen a few times. The chain joins TRBV10-3 to TRBJ1-4; TRBD1 is a possible D gene (5 bases). There are 16 residues in the CDR3. Trimming left V 10 bases short and J 5 bases short, with 23 bases between. The V gene's germline CDR1 is ENHRY and CDR2 SYGVKD. This CDR3 is CATGFEFTGPNEKLFF. CDR3 bases: TGTGCCACCGGCTTTGAGTTCACAGGTCCCAATGAAAAACTGTTTTTT.

The chain has TRBV20-1 and TRBJ1-1, with D uncertain. V gave up 6 bases and J gave up 3 bases, with 17 bases separating them. Germline CDR1 is DFQATT and CDR2 is SNEGSKA (reference sequence). This CDR3 is 14 amino acids long. Written as DNA, the CDR3 is TGCAGTGCGGACCCCGTTCGGCCCTACACTGAAGCTTTCTTT. Translated: CSADPVRPYTEAFF.

The J gene is TRBJ2-2, the V gene TRBV10-3; D is unresolved. This CDR3 is 14 amino acids long. Germline CDR1 is ENHRY and CDR2 is SYGVKD. The V gene lost 3 bases and the J gene lost 1 base, with 6 bases spanning the gap. This CDR3 reads CAISESQNTGELFF. CDR3 in DNA: TGTGCCATCAGTGAAAGTCAGAACACCGGGGAGCTGTTTTTT.

V gene TRBV6-2 or TRBV6-3 combines with J gene TRBJ1-1; possibly TRBD1 for D (5 bases). The CDR3 has 13 residues. The germline V gene encodes CDR1 MNHEY and CDR2 SVGEGT. Trimming took 0 bases from V and 8 from J, leaving 10 bases between them. The DNA of the CDR3 is TGTGCCAGCAGTTACTCGAGACAGACCGAAGCTTTCTTT. It specifies CASSYSRQTEAFF.

The rearrangement links TRBV4-2 to TRBJ1-2; perhaps TRBD1 as D (5 bases). V lost 4 bases to trimming and J lost 1 base, with 10 bases between them. Germline V gives CDR1 LGHNA, CDR2 YNFKEQ. CDR3 length: 14 amino acids. The CDR3 DNA follows: TGTGCCAGCAGCCTCGAGGGGATTAACTATGGCTACACCTTC. It encodes CASSLEGINYGYTF.

The rearrangement uses TRBV12-3 or TRBV12-4 and TRBJ1-3, with unresolved D. Trimming removed 0 bases at V and 1 base at J, with 7 bases between. The CDR3 totals 15 residues. The CDR3 DNA sequence: TGTGCCAGCAGTTTAGCGCGTGGATCTGGAAACACCATATATTTT. Encoded protein: CASSLARGSGNTIYF.

The chain combines TRBV15 with TRBJ2-1; D remains unclear. Trimming shortened V by 6 bases and J by 1 base, and 10 bases separated the two germline ends. In germline, CDR1 is LNHNV, CDR2 YYDKDF (reference sequence). The CDR3 has 14 residues. CDR3 region: CATRSADSYNEQFF. The CDR3 bases are TGTGCCACCAGATCAGCAGATTCCTACAATGAGCAGTTCTTC.

This clonotype has a handful of counts. The rearrangement links TRBV18 to TRBJ2-7, with 11 bases lining up with TRBD1. Germline V gene sequence: CDR1 KGHSH, CDR2 LQKENI. This CDR3 is 16 amino acids long. V shed 3 bases and J 5 bases; nucleotides not matched to a gene: 9. CDR3 loop: CASSPGQGVLGNEQYF. CDR3 DNA sequence: TGTGCCAGCTCACCGGGACAGGGGGTGTTAGGTAACGAGCAGTACTTC.

A few counts support this clonotype. This sequence joins TRBV4-3 and TRBJ2-3; D gene uncertain. V gave up 1 base and J gave up 5 bases, with 16 bases separating them. This CDR3 has 16 residues. Per germline, CDR1 LGHNA and CDR2 YSLEER. As DNA, the CDR3 is TGCGCCAGCAGCCAAGCTCACTCCCCCACCGGAGATACGCAGTATTTT. Its translation: CASSQAHSPTGDTQYF.

This clonotype was seen many times. V usage is TRBV20-1 and J usage is TRBJ2-1; D might be TRBD1 (7 bases). The CDR3 contains 15 residues. V was pared by 0 bases and J by 2 bases, with 11 bases between. CDR1 and CDR2 (germline): DFQATT, SNEGSKA (reference sequence). CDR3 sequence reads: CSAREAGGTYNEQFF. CDR3 nucleotide sequence: TGCAGTGCTAGAGAGGCAGGGGGGACCTACAATGAGCAGTTCTTC.

This clonotype was seen just once. The chain joins TRBV7-9 to TRBJ2-5, with 8 bases identical to TRBD1. The CDR3 totals 14 residues. CDR1 is SEHNR, CDR2 FQNEAQ, per germline (reference sequence). V lost 4 bases and J lost 5; bases outside the gene matches: 6. The CDR3: CASSSRTGKETQYF. CDR3 nucleotides: TGTGCCAGCAGCTCTAGGACAGGGAAGGAGACCCAGTACTTC.

The chain uses TRBV7-9 and TRBJ1-2; D might be TRBD1 (6 bases). V was pared by 2 bases and J by 8 bases, with 9 bases between. CDR3 length equals 12 residues. The germline CDR1 and CDR2 sequences are SEHNR and FQNEAQ (reference sequence). The CDR3 nucleotides are TGTGCCAGCAGCTTAAACAGGGACGGCTACACCTTC. Translated, it gives CASSLNRDGYTF.

In this sample, this clonotype turned up a few times. V is TRBV29-1 and J is TRBJ2-1; possible D gene TRBD1, 5 bases. CDR1 is SQVTM and CDR2 is ANQGSEA in the germline V gene. This CDR3 comprises 11 residues. Trimming took 6 bases from V and 10 from J, leaving 13 bases between them. The CDR3, as DNA: TGCAGCGTCAGGGCTGACTGGGAGCAGTTCTTC. It yields the protein CSVRADWEQFF.

This clonotype appeared a few times. J is TRBJ2-1 and V is TRBV29-1, with TRBD2 matching over 10 bases. Germline V gene data show CDR1 as SQVTM and CDR2 as ANQGSEA. With 7 bases clipped from V and 1 base from J, the junction kept 7 bases outside the gene matches. This CDR3 region has 15 residues. CDR3 coding DNA: TGCAGCGCATCTAGCGGGAGTGCGTCCTACAATGAGCAGTTCTTC. Translating gives CSASSGSASYNEQFF.

This clonotype was counted a few times. This chain joins TRBV7-2 and TRBJ2-1; 12 bases align to TRBD2. This CDR3 comprises 16 residues. Germline V CDR1 and CDR2: SGHTA, FQGNSA. J gave up 9 bases and V 5 bases, and 11 bases lay outside the gene matches. The CDR3 reads CASSPRGLAGRTEQFF. The DNA of the CDR3 is TGTGCCAGCAGCCCTCGGGGACTAGCGGGTAGGACTGAGCAGTTCTTC. Filled out from reference TRBV7-2 and TRBJ2-1, the complete variable domain reads GAGVSQSPSNKVTEKGKDVELRCDPISGHTALYWYRQSLGQGLEFLIYFQGNSAPDKSGLPSDRFSAERTGGSVSTLTIQRTQQEDSAVYLCASSPRGLAGRTEQFFGPGTRLTVL.

This clonotype was picked up a small number of times. The chain is built from TRBV18 and TRBJ1-2; 9 positions match TRBD1. Per the germline V gene, CDR1 is KGHSH and CDR2 is LQKENI. The CDR3 contains 18 residues. J gave up 7 bases and V 0 bases, and 15 bases lay outside the gene matches. The CDR3 coding sequence is TGTGCCAGCTCACCACCGGCGTCGGTTGGACAGGGGAGTTTTGGCTACACCTTC. Amino acids: CASSPPASVGQGSFGYTF.

The CDR3 loop is CSARDWRRGSSYNSPLHF. CDR3 nucleotides: TGCAGTGCTAGAGATTGGCGGAGGGGGAGCTCCTATAATTCACCCCTCCACTTT. V usage is TRBV20-1 and J usage is TRBJ1-6, with D perhaps matching TRBD1 (6 bases). The V end lost 0 bases, the J end lost 0 bases, and 15 bases lay between the germline ends. In germline, CDR1 is DFQATT, CDR2 SNEGSKA (reference sequence). There are 18 residues in the CDR3.